This TCR beta chain was captured by sequencing in a study of blood T cell repertoires in COVID-19. Study context: Sites in the United States, Italy and Spain provided acute and convalescent COVID-19 samples.

The method was immunoSEQ multiplex PCR; TCRdb's version includes in-frame clones alone and lacks a portion of them. The data contain some 340,000 clones, 90% to 95% of them singletons. Participants had their cohort set by participant-reported clinical history. Germline V gives CDR1 MNHEY, CDR2 SVGEGT. Trimming took 5 bases from V and 5 from J, leaving 7 bases between them. This CDR3 contains 12 residues. This TCR was sampled from a woman aged 25-40 years who had been exposed to COVID-19. The V and J genes are TRBV6-2 or TRBV6-3 and TRBJ1-5; D unclear. Material: PBMCs or T cells enriched from blood (not recorded which). CDR3 protein: CASSLLHQPQHF. CDR3 bases: TGTGCCAGCAGTCTTCTCCATCAGCCCCAGCATTTT.